The TCR beta chain described here comes from a study of shared clonotypes between healthy human individuals. About the research overall: Researchers drew samples from two women and a few men aged 18 to 49. Each donor had three CD4 naive, three CD4 memory, two CD8 naive and one CD8 memory plate.

Sequenced by immunoSEQ multiplex PCR; TCRdb stores in-frame clones only, minus some. The data contain 600,000 to 800,000 clones, just under 75% of them singletons. The CDR3 is made up of 13 amino acids. V was clipped by 8 bases and J by 0 bases, with 7 bases between them. Germline-derived CDR1 and CDR2 are MNHEY and SVGAGI. The genes are TRBV6-5 and TRBJ2-2; D gene unclear. The sequence came from a woman aged 25 to 39 in good health. Source material: memory CD4+ T cells sorted from blood. Specified subset: CD45RA-negative fraction. The DNA for the CDR3 is TGTGCCAGCGGGTACGCGAACACCGGGGAGCTGTTTTTT. This gives the protein CASGYANTGELFF.